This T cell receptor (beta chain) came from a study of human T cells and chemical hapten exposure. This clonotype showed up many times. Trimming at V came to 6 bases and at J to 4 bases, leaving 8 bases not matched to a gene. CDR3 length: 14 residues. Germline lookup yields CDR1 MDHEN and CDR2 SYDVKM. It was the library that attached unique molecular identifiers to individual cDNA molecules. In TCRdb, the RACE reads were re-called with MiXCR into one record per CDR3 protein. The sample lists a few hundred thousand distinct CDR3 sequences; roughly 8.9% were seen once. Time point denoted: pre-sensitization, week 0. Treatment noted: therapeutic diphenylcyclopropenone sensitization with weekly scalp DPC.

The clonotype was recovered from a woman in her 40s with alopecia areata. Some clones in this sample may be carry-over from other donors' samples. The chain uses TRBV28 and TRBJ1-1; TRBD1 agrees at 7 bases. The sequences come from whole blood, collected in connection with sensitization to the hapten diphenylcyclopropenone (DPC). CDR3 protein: CASRSGGTLTEAFF. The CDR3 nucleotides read TGTGCCAGCAGATCAGGGGGAACGCTCACTGAAGCTTTCTTT. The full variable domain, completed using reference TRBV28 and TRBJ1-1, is DVKVTQSSRYLVKRTGEKVFLECVQDMDHENMFWYRQDPGLGLRLIYFSYDVKMKEKGDIPEGYSVSREKKERFSLILESASTNQTSMYLCASRSGGTLTEAFFGQGTRLTVV.